These 9 T cell receptor beta chains originate from one sample sequenced in a study. TCRdb reprocessed the 5' RACE reads with MiXCR, giving one entry per CDR3 protein. This table has 50,000 to 65,000 distinct CDR3 sequences, 28% appearing once. Material: tumor-infiltrating memory CD4+ T cells sorted from the breast tumor. Sample subset: memory CD4+ T cells, CD4+CD45RO+CD25-. These receptors all stem from a female donor with breast cancer.

The gene calls are TRBV4-1 and TRBJ1-6; the match to TRBD1 covers 7 bases. Losses at the gene ends were 1 base for V and 7 bases for J; bases not matched to a gene: 7. The CDR3 has 16 amino acids. CDR1 and CDR2 (germline): MGHRA, YSYEKL. The CDR3 loop reads CASSQGLGQANSPLHF. The CDR3 DNA sequence: TGCGCCAGCAGCCAAGGCCTAGGACAGGCCAATTCACCCCTCCACTTT.

The table lists this clonotype with a count of one. A read error is likely, as this CDR3 ends without the conserved phenylalanine or tryptophan. The chain has TRBV30 and TRBJ2-7; 7 nucleotides line up with TRBD1. With V trimmed by 5 bases and J by 4 bases, 11 bases remained unmatched. The CDR3 loop spans 14 amino acids. Germline-derived CDR1 and CDR2 are GTSNPN and SVGIG (reference sequence). The CDR3 bases are TGTGCCTGGGGTAAAAGACAGGGAACGTACGAGCAGTACCTC. It encodes CAWGKRQGTYEQYL.

This clonotype showed up just a few times. At one of its ends the junction is not consistent with the germline gene, which may arise from a read error. The chain has TRBV7-7 and TRBJ2-1, with 15 bases identical to TRBD2. The CDR3 spans 15 residues. Germline assignment: CDR1 SSHAT and CDR2 FNYEAQ (reference sequence). The CDR3 here is CASSPGTSGRYEQFF. The CDR3 DNA reads as TGTGCTAGCAGCCCGGGGACTAGCGGGAGGTATGAGCAGTTCTTC.

J is TRBJ2-1 and V is TRBV20-1; 7 nucleotides match TRBD1. Trimming removed 1 base from V and 3 bases from J; junction bases left unmatched: 6. The CDR3 covers 15 residues. Germline V gene lookup returns CDR1 DFQATT and CDR2 SNEGSKA (reference sequence). The CDR3 is CSARVGQGVYNEQFF. The CDR3 bases are TGCAGTGCTAGAGTAGGGCAGGGGGTCTACAATGAGCAGTTCTTC.

This clonotype was found a few times. The CDR3 DNA reads as TGTGCCAGCAGTTACTCGTCAAGGAACACTGAAGCTTTCTTT. Amino acids: CASSYSSRNTEAFF. The chain joins TRBV6-5 to TRBJ1-1; D not resolved. The CDR3 runs 14 residues. V lost 0 bases and J lost 1, with 6 bases in between. Germline CDR1 is MNHEY and CDR2 is SVGAGI.

The chain joins TRBV7-9 to TRBJ1-1, with TRBD1 matching 7 bases. Trimming cost V 6 bases and J 1 base; bases outside gene matches: 8. The germline gives CDR1 SEHNR, CDR2 FQNEAQ (reference sequence). The CDR3 totals 15 residues. CDR3 residues: CASRTKGARNTEAFF. CDR3 nucleotide sequence: TGTGCCAGCAGGACCAAGGGGGCAAGGAACACTGAAGCTTTCTTT.

On this clonotype itself: Given the absence of the conserved phenylalanine or tryptophan at the CDR3 end, a read error is likely. CDR3 in amino acids: CASSLDTAGKVISTEAFL. In DNA, the CDR3 is TGCGCCAGCAGCTTGGATACAGCAGGCAAGGTCATCAGCACTGAAGCTTTCCTT. The chain recombines TRBV5-1 with TRBJ1-1; D is unclear. Per the germline V gene, CDR1 is SGHRS and CDR2 is YFSETQ. The CDR3 has 18 amino acids. V gave up 0 bases and J gave up 4 bases, with 22 bases separating them.

This clonotype was seen once. The J gene is TRBJ2-7, the V gene TRBV6-5; D ambiguous. CDR3 length equals 13 residues. CDR1 MNHEY and CDR2 SVGAGI come from the germline V gene. Between the trimmed V and J ends, which lost 2 bases and 2 bases, there was a span of 7 bases. The CDR3 spells CASSYAVTYEQYF. The CDR3 nucleotides are TGTGCCAGCAGTTACGCCGTAACCTACGAGCAGTACTTC.

This sequence joins TRBV5-1 and TRBJ1-4, with TRBD1 identical over 7 bases. The CDR3 extends over 14 amino acids. The V gene end was trimmed by 4 bases and the J gene end by 7 bases; junction bases not matched to a gene: 7. The germline V gene has CDR1 SGHRS and CDR2 YFSETQ. The CDR3 DNA reads as TGCGCCAGCAGCACGGGGGACAGATCTGAAAAACTGTTTTTT. Translated: CASSTGDRSEKLFF. Drawing the rest from reference TRBV5-1 and TRBJ1-4, the complete variable domain is KAGVTQTPRYLIKTRGQQVTLSCSPISGHRSVSWYQQTPGQGLQFLFEYFSETQRNKGNFPGRFSGRQFSNSRSEMNVSTLELGDSALYLCASSTGDRSEKLFFGSGTQLSVL.